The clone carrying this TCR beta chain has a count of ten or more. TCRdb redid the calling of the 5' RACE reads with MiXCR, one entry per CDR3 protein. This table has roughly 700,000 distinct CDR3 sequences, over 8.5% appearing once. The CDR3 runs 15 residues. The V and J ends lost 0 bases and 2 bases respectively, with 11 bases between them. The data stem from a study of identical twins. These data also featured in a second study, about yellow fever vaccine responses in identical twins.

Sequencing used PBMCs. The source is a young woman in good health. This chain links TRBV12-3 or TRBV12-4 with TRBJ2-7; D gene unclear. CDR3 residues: CASSLAAGPTYEQYF. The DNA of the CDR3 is TGTGCCAGCAGTTTAGCGGCAGGTCCTACCTACGAGCAGTACTTC.